These 12 T cell receptor beta chains were all obtained from the same sample, sequenced in a study of blood T cell repertoires in COVID-19 (TCRdb year 2020). The method behind the library was the immunoSEQ multiplex PCR assay. Sourced from immuneACCESS, this table was stored by TCRdb with only in-frame sequences that have V and J called. A share of the clones is absent; for the studies checked, an unresolved V gene accounts for under half, and the remainder has no known explanation. This sample holds about 150,000 clones; more than 70% were observed only once. The ten largest account for about 2.3% of the sample. Sequencing input: peripheral blood. The receptors originated from a human donor in a cohort sampled during active COVID-19.

The chain recombines TRBV6-1 with TRBJ1-5, with 8 bases aligning to TRBD1. The CDR3 runs to 15 residues. The junction had 6 bases not matched to a gene; V was cut back by 2 bases and J by 6 bases. Germline V lookup: CDR1 MNHNS, CDR2 SASEGT. The CDR3 sequence: CASSEILQGAQPQHF. The CDR3 region has the DNA TGTGCCAGCAGTGAAATACTTCAGGGGGCTCAGCCCCAGCATTTT.

The chain combines TRBV4-3 with TRBJ2-2; possibly TRBD1 for D (5 bases). V was trimmed by 4 bases and J by 1 base, leaving 7 bases between them. This CDR3 is 14 amino acids long. CDR1 is LGHNA, CDR2 YSLEER, per germline. The CDR3 region is CASSPGMNTGELFF. CDR3 coding DNA: TGCGCCAGCAGCCCAGGGATGAACACCGGGGAGCTGTTTTTT.

The chain carries TRBV30 and TRBJ1-4; 9 nucleotides align to TRBD1. The CDR3 runs 12 residues. J lost 9 bases, V lost 3 bases, and 2 bases had no gene match. Germline lookup yields CDR1 GTSNPN and CDR2 SVGIG (reference sequence). CDR3 in amino acids: CAWRTGGKKLFF. The CDR3 DNA follows: TGTGCCTGGAGGACAGGGGGGAAAAAACTGTTTTTT.

This sequence joins TRBV5-4 and TRBJ1-1, with D possibly TRBD1 on 5 matching bases. V lost 2 bases and J lost 8, with 13 bases in between. The CDR3 is 13 amino acids. In germline, CDR1 is SGHNT, CDR2 YYREEE (reference sequence). CDR3 loop: CASSFGQGFEAFF. The CDR3 coding sequence is TGTGCCAGCAGCTTCGGGCAGGGATTCGAAGCTTTCTTT.

The chain joins TRBV6-1 to TRBJ1-1, with 9 bases matching TRBD1. The CDR3 is made up of 18 amino acids. Germline-derived CDR1 and CDR2 are MNHNS and SASEGT. Trimming cost V 1 base and J 0 bases; bases outside gene matches: 9. The CDR3 nucleotides are TGTGCCAGCAGTGAAGAGAGGACAGGGGTTCTCCTGAACACTGAAGCTTTCTTT. It yields the protein CASSEERTGVLLNTEAFF.

The chain recombines TRBV4-1 with TRBJ2-1; 11 positions agree with TRBD1. This CDR3 comprises 15 residues. With 6 bases clipped from V and 7 bases from J, the junction kept 8 bases outside the gene matches. Per germline, CDR1 MGHRA and CDR2 YSYEKL. CDR3 coding DNA: TGCGCCAGCAGTGATACCGGGACAGGGGGGAATGAGCAGTTCTTC. Its translation: CASSDTGTGGNEQFF.

This chain links TRBV2 with TRBJ2-7; D possibly corresponds to TRBD1 (6 bases). V lost 3 bases to trimming and J lost 2 bases, with 11 bases between them. CDR1 is SNHLY, CDR2 FYNNEI, per germline. The CDR3 consists of 14 residues. CDR3 protein: CASSDRGLPYEQYF. In nucleotides, the CDR3 is TGTGCCAGCAGTGACAGGGGCCTTCCCTACGAGCAGTACTTC.

The gene calls are TRBV11-2 and TRBJ2-5, with D hard to call. This CDR3 is built from 15 residues. Trimming stripped 1 base from V and 2 bases from J, with 11 bases between. Germline V CDR1 and CDR2: SGHAT, FQNNGV. The CDR3 DNA reads as TGTGCCAGCAGCTTAGGCGGTCCCGCGCAAGAGACCCAGTACTTC. Its protein product is CASSLGGPAQETQYF.

Here the CDR3 DNA reads TGTGCCAGCAGTTTCACCGACAGGGGCCCTCCCTACGAGCAGTACTTC. Residues: CASSFTDRGPPYEQYF. The chain carries TRBV28 and TRBJ2-7; the match to TRBD1 covers 8 bases. After removal of 3 bases from V and 2 bases from J, the junction contained 9 bases not matched to a gene. Per germline, CDR1 MDHEN and CDR2 SYDVKM. The CDR3 contains 16 residues.

This chain's CDR3 is CASSPRYSSYEQYF. The DNA for the CDR3 is TGTGCCAGCTCACCACGGTACAGCTCCTACGAGCAGTACTTC. The chain joins TRBV18 to TRBJ2-7; D gene ambiguous. CDR3 length equals 14 residues. The germline gives CDR1 KGHSH, CDR2 LQKENI. V was pared by 1 base and J by 0 bases, with 7 bases between. Supplemented by reference TRBV18 and TRBJ2-7, the full variable domain reads NAGVMQNPRHLVRRRGQEARLRCSPMKGHSHVYWYRQLPEEGLKFMVYLQKENIIDESGMPKERFSAEFPKEGPSILRIQQVVRGDSAAYFCASSPRYSSYEQYFGPGTRLTVT.

The J gene is TRBJ1-2, the V gene TRBV27; 11 bases map to TRBD1. The V segment lost 5 bases and the J segment 7 bases; nucleotides outside the gene matches: 15. CDR3 size: 17 residues. Germline values: CDR1 MNHEY, CDR2 SMNVEV (reference sequence). The CDR3 spells CASSQSGTGGFRSGYTF. The DNA for the CDR3 is TGTGCCAGCAGTCAGTCCGGGACAGGGGGATTTCGGAGTGGCTACACCTTC.

With respect to this clone: At one end the junction does not follow the germline gene, possibly because of a read error. This chain joins TRBV7-7 and TRBJ2-1; D may be TRBD2 (6 bases). Germline CDR1 reads SSHAT; CDR2 reads FNYEAQ (reference sequence). The CDR3 runs 16 residues. In DNA, the CDR3 is TGTGCTAGCAGCTTACGTCCCGGGGGAGAATACAATGAGCAGTTCTTC. Amino acid sequence: CASSLRPGGEYNEQFF.